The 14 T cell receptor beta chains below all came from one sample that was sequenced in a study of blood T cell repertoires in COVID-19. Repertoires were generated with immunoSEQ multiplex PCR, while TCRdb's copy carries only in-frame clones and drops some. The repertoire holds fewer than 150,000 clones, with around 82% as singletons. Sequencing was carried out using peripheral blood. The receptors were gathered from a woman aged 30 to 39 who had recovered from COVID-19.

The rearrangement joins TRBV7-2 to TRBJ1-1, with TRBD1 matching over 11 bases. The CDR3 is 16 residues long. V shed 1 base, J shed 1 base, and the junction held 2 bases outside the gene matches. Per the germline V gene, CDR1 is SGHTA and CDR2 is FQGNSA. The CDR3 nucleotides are TGTGCCAGCAGCTTAGGCGGGACAGGGGGGAACACTGAAGCTTTCTTT. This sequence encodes CASSLGGTGGNTEAFF.

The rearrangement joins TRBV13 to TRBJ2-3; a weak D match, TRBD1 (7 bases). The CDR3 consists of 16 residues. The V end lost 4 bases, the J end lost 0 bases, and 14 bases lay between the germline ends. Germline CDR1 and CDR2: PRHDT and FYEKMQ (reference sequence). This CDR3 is CASSSRGDSSTDTQYF. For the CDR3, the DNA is TGTGCCAGCAGCTCCAGGGGGGACTCTAGCACAGATACGCAGTATTTT.

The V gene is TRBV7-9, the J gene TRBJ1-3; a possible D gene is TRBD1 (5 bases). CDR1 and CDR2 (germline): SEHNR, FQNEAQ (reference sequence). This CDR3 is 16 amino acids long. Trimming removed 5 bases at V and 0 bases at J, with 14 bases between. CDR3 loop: CASSPGQPSSGNTIYF. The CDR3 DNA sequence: TGTGCCAGCAGCCCAGGACAACCGAGCTCTGGAAACACCATATATTTT.

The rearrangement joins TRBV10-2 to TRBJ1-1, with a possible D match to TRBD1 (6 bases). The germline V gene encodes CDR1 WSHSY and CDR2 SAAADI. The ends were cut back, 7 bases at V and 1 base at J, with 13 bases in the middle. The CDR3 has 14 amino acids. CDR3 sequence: CASTLTGGNTEAFF. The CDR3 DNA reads TGCGCCAGCACTTTGACAGGCGGGAACACTGAAGCTTTCTTT.

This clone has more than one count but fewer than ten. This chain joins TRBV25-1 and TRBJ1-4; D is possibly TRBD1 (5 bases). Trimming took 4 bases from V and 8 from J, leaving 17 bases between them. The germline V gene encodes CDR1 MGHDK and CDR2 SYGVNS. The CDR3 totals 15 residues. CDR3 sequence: CASSANSFGGEKLFF. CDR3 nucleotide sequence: TGTGCCAGCAGTGCAAACAGTTTCGGGGGGGAAAAACTGTTTTTT.

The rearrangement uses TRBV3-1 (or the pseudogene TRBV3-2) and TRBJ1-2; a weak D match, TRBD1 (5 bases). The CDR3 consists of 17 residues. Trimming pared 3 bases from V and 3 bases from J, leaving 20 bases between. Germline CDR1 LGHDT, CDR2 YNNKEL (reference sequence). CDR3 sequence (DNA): TGTGCCAGCAGCCAGGTTGGAGGGGAAGGTCTGGACTATGGCTACACCTTC. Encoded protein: CASSQVGGEGLDYGYTF.

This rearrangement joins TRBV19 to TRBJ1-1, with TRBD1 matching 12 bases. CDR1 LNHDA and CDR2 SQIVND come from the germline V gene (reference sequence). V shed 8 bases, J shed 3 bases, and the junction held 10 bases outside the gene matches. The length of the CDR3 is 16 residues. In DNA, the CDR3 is TGTGCCAGTCTCGGGACAGGGGGCCGTTGGGACACTGAAGCTTTCTTT. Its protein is CASLGTGGRWDTEAFF.

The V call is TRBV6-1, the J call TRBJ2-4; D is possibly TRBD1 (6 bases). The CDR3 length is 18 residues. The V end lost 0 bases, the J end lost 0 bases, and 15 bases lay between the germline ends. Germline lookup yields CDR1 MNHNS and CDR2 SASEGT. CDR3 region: CASSEAQGTKLAKNIQYF. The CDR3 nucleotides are TGTGCCAGCAGTGAAGCGCAAGGGACAAAACTAGCCAAAAACATTCAGTACTTC.

In nucleotides, the CDR3 is TGTGCCAGCAGCTTTGGAGGGGCGGTAAAAACAGAGACCCAGTACTTC. Translating it yields CASSFGGAVKTETQYF. The chain carries TRBV7-9 and TRBJ2-5, with a weak D call TRBD2 (6 bases). V was pared by 3 bases and J by 4 bases, with 18 bases between. The CDR3 has 16 residues. Germline V gene data show CDR1 as SEHNR and CDR2 as FQNEAQ (reference sequence).

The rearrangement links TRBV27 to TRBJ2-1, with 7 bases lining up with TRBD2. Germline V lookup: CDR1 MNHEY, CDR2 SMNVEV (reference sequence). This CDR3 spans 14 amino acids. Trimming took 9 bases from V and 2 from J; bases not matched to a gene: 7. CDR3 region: CASRTLAAYNEQFF. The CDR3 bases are TGTGCCAGTCGTACCCTAGCGGCCTACAATGAGCAGTTCTTC.

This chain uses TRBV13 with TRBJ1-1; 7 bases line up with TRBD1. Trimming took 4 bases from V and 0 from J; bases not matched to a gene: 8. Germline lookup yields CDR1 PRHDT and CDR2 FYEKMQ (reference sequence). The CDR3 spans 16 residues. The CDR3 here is CASSSRGRVMNTEAFF. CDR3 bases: TGTGCCAGCAGCTCGAGGGGGCGGGTTATGAACACTGAAGCTTTCTTT.

CDR3 amino acids: CASSPSVISNEKLFF. CDR3 bases: TGTGCCAGCAGCCCTTCAGTGATCTCTAATGAAAAACTGTTTTTT. The chain employs TRBV9 and TRBJ1-4; D unclear. This CDR3 is 15 amino acids long. V was clipped by 4 bases and J by 3 bases, with 13 bases between them. CDR1 and CDR2 (germline): SGDLS, YYNGEE.

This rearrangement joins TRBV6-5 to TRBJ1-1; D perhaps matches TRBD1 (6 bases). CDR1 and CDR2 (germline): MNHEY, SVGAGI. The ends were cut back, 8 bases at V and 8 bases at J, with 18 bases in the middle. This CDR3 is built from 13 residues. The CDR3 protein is CASFLRDIREAFF. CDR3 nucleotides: TGTGCCAGCTTCTTACGGGACATCAGAGAAGCTTTCTTT.

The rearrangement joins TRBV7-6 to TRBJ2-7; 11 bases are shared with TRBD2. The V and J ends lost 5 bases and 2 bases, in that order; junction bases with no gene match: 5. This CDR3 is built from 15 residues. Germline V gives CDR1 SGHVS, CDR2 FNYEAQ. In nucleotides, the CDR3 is TGTGCCAGCAGCCTCGGGACTAGCGGAACCTACGAGCAGTACTTC. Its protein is CASSLGTSGTYEQYF.